The source of this TCR beta chain is a study of regulatory T cells in long-lasting Graves disease. Study findings and constraints: More public clonotypes were shared by persistent patients (about 3,000) than by new patients (approximately 990). There was favoring of TRBV28, TRBJ1-2 and TRBJ2-5 in persistent disease.

Many counts were recorded for this clonotype. Its target is unknown. The time point here: persistent/refractory GD, antithyroid drugs over 5 years with positive TRAb. After RNA was extracted from PBMCs, the TCR library was made from it. V dropped 10 bases and J dropped 0; count of bases not matched to a gene: 1. The germline V gene has CDR1 KGHDR and CDR2 SFDVKD. The CDR3 runs 13 residues. The TCR beta library used iRepertoire HTBI primers with Arm-PCR amplification of CDR3. In the study's own analysis: Around 59 TRBV and about 14 TRBJ segments were identified across samples. One entry per CDR3 protein results from TCRdb running MiXCR on the multiplex PCR reads. V and J calls and clone size were set by TCRdb, not the authors. This table holds around 430,000 distinct CDR3 sequences, approximately 22% found once.

The input for sequencing was peripheral blood mononuclear cells (PBMCs), taken when the disease was refractory, from a patient treated with antithyroid drugs. This chain links TRBV24-1 with TRBJ2-2; 7 nucleotides agree with TRBD1. The receptor's source is a female donor with Graves disease. The DNA for the CDR3 is TGTGCCACGGGACAGTCGAACACCGGGGAGCTGTTTTTT. It encodes CATGQSNTGELFF.